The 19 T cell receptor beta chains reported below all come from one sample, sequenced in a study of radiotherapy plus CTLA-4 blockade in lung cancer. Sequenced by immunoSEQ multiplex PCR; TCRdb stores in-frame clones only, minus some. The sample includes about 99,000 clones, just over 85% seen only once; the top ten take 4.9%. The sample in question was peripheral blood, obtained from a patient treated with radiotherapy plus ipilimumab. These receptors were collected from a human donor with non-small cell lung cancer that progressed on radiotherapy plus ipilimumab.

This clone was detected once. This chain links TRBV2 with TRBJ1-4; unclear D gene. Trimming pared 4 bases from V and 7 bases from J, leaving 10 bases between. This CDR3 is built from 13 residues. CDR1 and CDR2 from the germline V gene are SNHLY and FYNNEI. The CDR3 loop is CASSGVSIEKLFF. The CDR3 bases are TGTGCCAGCAGTGGCGTCTCGATTGAAAAACTGTTTTTT. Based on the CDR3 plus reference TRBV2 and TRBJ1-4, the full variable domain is EPEVTQTPSHQVTQMGQEVILRCVPISNHLYFYWYRQILGQKVEFLVSFYNNEISEKSEIFDDQFSVERPDGSNFTLKIRSTKLEDSAMYFCASSGVSIEKLFFGSGTQLSVL.

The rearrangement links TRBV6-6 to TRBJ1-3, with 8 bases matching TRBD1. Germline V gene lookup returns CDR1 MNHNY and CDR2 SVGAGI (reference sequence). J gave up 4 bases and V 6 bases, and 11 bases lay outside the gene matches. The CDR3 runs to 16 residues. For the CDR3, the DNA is TGTGCCAGCAGCCCCCCGGACAGGGCGGGGGGAAACACCATATATTTT. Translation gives CASSPPDRAGGNTIYF.

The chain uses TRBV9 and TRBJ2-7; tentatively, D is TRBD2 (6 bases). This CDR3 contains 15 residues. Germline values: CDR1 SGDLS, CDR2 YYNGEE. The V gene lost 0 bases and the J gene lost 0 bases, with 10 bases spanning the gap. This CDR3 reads CASSVGVGSSYEQYF. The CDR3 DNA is TGTGCCAGCAGCGTAGGAGTCGGGAGCTCCTACGAGCAGTACTTC.

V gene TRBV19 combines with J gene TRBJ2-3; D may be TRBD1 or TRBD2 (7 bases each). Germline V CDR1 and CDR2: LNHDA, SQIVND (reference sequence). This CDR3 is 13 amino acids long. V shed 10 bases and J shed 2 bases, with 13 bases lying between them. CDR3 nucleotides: TGTGCCACCGGGGAGGGGGCCACAGATACGCAGTATTTT. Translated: CATGEGATDTQYF.

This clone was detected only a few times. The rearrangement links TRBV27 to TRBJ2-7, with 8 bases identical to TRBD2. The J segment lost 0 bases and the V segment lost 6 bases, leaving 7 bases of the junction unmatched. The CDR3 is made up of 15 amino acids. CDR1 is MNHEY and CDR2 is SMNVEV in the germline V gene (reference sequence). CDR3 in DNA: TGTGCCAGCAGAATTAGCGGGATTTTCTCCTACGAGCAGTACTTC. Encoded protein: CASRISGIFSYEQYF.

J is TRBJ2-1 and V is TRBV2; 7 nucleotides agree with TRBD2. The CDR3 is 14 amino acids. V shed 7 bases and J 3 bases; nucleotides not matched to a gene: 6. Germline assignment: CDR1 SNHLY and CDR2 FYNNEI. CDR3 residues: CASKILAVYNEQFF. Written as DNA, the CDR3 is TGTGCCAGCAAGATTCTAGCGGTCTACAATGAGCAGTTCTTC.

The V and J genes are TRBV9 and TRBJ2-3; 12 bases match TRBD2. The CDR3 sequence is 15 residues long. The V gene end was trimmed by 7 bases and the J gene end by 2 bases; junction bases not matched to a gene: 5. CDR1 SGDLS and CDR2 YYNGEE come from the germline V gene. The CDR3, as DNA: TGTGCCAGCGGAGGGACTAGCGGGTTCACAGATACGCAGTATTTT. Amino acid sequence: CASGGTSGFTDTQYF.

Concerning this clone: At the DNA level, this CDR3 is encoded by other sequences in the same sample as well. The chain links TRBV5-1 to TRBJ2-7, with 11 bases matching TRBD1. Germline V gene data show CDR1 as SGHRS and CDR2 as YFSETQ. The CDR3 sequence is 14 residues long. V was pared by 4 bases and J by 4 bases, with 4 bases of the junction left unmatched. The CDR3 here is CASSPGQGAYEQYF. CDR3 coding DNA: TGCGCCAGCAGCCCCGGACAGGGGGCATACGAGCAGTACTTC.

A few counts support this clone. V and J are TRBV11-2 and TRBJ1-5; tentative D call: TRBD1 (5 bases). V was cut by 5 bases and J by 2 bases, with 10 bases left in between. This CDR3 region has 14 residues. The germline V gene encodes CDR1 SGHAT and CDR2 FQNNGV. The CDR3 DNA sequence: TGTGCCAGCAGCCCCTCGGGGGGCAATCAGCCCCAGCATTTT. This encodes CASSPSGGNQPQHF.

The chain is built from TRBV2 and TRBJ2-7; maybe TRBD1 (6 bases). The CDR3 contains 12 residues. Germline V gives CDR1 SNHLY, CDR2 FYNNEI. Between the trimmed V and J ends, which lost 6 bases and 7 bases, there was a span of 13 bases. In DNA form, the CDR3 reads TGTGCCAGCAGAGCAGGGGTGAGGGAGCAGTACTTC. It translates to CASRAGVREQYF.

The CDR3, as DNA: TGTGCCAGCAGGAGGGGACAGTCTAGCAATCAGCCCCAGCATTTT. Translation: CASRRGQSSNQPQHF. The chain couples TRBV27 to TRBJ1-5, with 7 positions matching TRBD1. J gave up 0 bases and V 6 bases, and 5 bases lay outside the gene matches. This CDR3 has 15 residues. Germline CDR1 is MNHEY and CDR2 is SMNVEV (reference sequence).

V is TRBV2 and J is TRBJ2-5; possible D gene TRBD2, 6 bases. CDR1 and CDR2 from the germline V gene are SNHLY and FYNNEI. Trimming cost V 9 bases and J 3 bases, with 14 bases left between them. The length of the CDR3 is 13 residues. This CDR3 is CASSLAIKETQYF. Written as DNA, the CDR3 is TGTGCCAGTAGTCTAGCGATCAAAGAGACCCAGTACTTC.

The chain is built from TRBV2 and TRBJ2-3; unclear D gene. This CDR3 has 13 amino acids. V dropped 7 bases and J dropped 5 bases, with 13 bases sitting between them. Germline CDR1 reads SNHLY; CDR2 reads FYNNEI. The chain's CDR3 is CASTLTRGDTQYF. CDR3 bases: TGTGCCAGCACTCTAACGCGAGGAGATACGCAGTATTTT.

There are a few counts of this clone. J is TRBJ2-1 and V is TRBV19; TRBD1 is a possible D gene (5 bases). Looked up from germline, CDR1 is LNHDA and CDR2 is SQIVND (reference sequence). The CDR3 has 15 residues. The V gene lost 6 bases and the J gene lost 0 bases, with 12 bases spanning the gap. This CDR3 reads CASSPQVFSYNEQFF. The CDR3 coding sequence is TGTGCCAGTAGCCCACAGGTGTTCTCCTACAATGAGCAGTTCTTC.

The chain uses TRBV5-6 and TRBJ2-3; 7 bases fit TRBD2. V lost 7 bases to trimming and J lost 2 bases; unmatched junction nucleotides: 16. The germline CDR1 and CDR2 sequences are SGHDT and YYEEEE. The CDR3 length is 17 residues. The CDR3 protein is CASFEAGRAIVTDTQYF. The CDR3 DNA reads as TGTGCCAGCTTCGAGGCAGGGAGGGCCATCGTCACAGATACGCAGTATTTT.

This CDR3 is CASSPIQEGGPPLFSQYF. The CDR3, as DNA: TGTGCCAGCAGCCCGATCCAGGAAGGGGGGCCCCCCCTATTTTCGCAGTATTTT. V and J are TRBV4-2 and TRBJ2-3; D tentatively reads TRBD1 or TRBD2 (6 bases each). The ends were cut back, 4 bases at V and 10 bases at J, with 30 bases in the middle. Germline-derived CDR1 and CDR2 are LGHNA and YNFKEQ. The CDR3 length is 18 residues.

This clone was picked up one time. The CDR3 is CASSPGVESYEQYF. The CDR3 DNA reads TGTGCCAGCTCACCAGGTGTAGAGTCCTACGAGCAGTACTTC. The rearrangement links TRBV18 to TRBJ2-7; D is undetermined. CDR1 is KGHSH, CDR2 LQKENI, per germline. This CDR3 has 14 amino acids. The germline V and J ends were trimmed by 2 bases and 1 base, with 9 bases remaining between them.

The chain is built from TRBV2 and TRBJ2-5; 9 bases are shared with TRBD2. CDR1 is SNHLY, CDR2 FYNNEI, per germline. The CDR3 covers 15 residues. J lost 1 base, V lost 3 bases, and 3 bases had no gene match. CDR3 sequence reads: CASSDSSGIQETQYF. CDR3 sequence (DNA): TGTGCCAGCAGTGACTCTAGCGGGATCCAAGAGACCCAGTACTTC.

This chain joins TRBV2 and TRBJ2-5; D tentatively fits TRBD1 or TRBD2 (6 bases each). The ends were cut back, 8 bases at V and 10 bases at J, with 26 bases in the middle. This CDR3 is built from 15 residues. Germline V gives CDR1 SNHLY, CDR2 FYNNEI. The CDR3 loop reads CASGPPGGPVVGQYF. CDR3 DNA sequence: TGTGCCAGCGGACCCCCCGGGGGCCCAGTGGTGGGCCAGTACTTC.